This T cell receptor (beta chain) was identified in a study of intratumoral heterogeneity in liver cancer. At the level of the study: With a median age of around 62 years, most patients were men.

Early-stage hepatocellular carcinoma patients were treatment-naïve prior to resection. Sampled areas showed no macroscopic necrosis or hemorrhage. Germline V gene data show CDR1 as MNHEY and CDR2 as SMNVEV (reference sequence). The CDR3 has 14 amino acids. The V and J ends lost 5 bases and 9 bases respectively, with 17 bases between them. The assay was immunoSEQ multiplex PCR, and TCRdb's table has in-frame clones only and misses some. The repertoire holds roughly 6,000 clones, with 68% as singletons. Study results and limitations: A noted limitation was under-sampling of tumor-infiltrating lymphocytes.

This clone has only one observation. Its antigen is not identified. The sequence derives from a man between 65 and 79 years old with hepatocellular carcinoma. The sequencing used tumor-adjacent normal tissue, collected before any cancer treatment. V gene TRBV27 combines with J gene TRBJ2-1, with D possibly matching TRBD2 (5 bases). The CDR3 nucleotides read TGTGCCAGCAGTATGGACTTAAGTCTGGGTGAGCAGTTCTTC. The encoded protein is CASSMDLSLGEQFF.